Listed below are T cell receptor beta chains from one sample, sequenced in a study of T cell responses to AZD1222 COVID-19 vaccine. The data were produced by immunoSEQ multiplex PCR, yet TCRdb's version contains in-frame clones alone and is incomplete. This table has 100,000 to 150,000 clones, around 84% appearing once. Source: peripheral blood, taken 28 days after the second AZD1222 dose. Receptor source: an adult who received the AZD1222 COVID-19 vaccine. CDR3s include the opening cysteine and the closing phenylalanine or tryptophan. Fields, in order: J gene, clone size, D gene, V gene, CDR3 protein, CDR3 DNA. A D gene is named only where the DNA matches it firmly. Clone size appears in some rows only: once, few, many, or a class for an expanded clone.

j_gene: TRBJ2-3
abundance: few
d_gene: .
v_gene: TRBV11-3
CDR3aa: CASSLYSGTDTQYF
CDR3nt: TGTGCCAGCAGCTTATATTCGGGCACAGATACGCAGTATTTT

j_gene: TRBJ2-7
abundance: .
d_gene: .
v_gene: TRBV5-1
CDR3aa: CASSLGLIYEQYF
CDR3nt: TGCGCCAGCAGCTTGGGGCTGATCTACGAGCAGTACTTC

j_gene: TRBJ2-2
abundance: .
d_gene: TRBD1
v_gene: TRBV5-1
CDR3aa: CASSVNPGGPELFF
CDR3nt: TGCGCCAGCAGCGTAAACCCAGGGGGCCCTGAGCTGTTTTTT

j_gene: TRBJ2-1
abundance: .
d_gene: .
v_gene: TRBV28
CDR3aa: CASSPRQAGAFF
CDR3nt: TGTGCCAGCAGTCCGAGACAGGCAGGGGCGTTCTTC

j_gene: TRBJ2-2
abundance: .
d_gene: .
v_gene: TRBV28
CDR3aa: CASSLNPGESGELFF
CDR3nt: TGTGCCAGCAGTTTAAACCCCGGGGAGAGCGGGGAGCTGTTTTTT

j_gene: TRBJ1-4
abundance: .
d_gene: .
v_gene: TRBV2
CDR3aa: CASKSTTNEKLFF
CDR3nt: TGTGCCAGCAAGAGTACGACTAATGAAAAACTGTTTTTT

j_gene: TRBJ1-2
abundance: .
d_gene: .
v_gene: TRBV5-5
CDR3aa: CASSLFTPSYGYTF
CDR3nt: TGTGCCAGCAGCTTGTTCACACCCAGCTATGGCTACACCTTC

j_gene: TRBJ2-2
abundance: .
d_gene: TRBD2
v_gene: TRBV28
CDR3aa: CASSFSRLAGGPNTGELFF
CDR3nt: TGTGCCAGCAGTTTTTCCAGACTAGCGGGGGGGCCCAACACCGGGGAGCTGTTTTTT

j_gene: TRBJ2-1
abundance: .
d_gene: TRBD2
v_gene: TRBV6-5
CDR3aa: CASSLPGLAEDEQFF
CDR3nt: TGTGCCAGCAGTCTGCCGGGACTAGCGGAAGATGAGCAGTTCTTC

j_gene: TRBJ2-7
abundance: .
d_gene: .
v_gene: TRBV5-6
CDR3aa: CASRSPGLRRVGLTYEQYF
CDR3nt: TGTGCCAGCCGCAGCCCGGGTTTGCGGCGGGTCGGACTCACCTACGAGCAGTACTTC

j_gene: TRBJ2-1
abundance: .
d_gene: .
v_gene: TRBV12-3/TRBV12-4
CDR3aa: CASSLEDRPEQFF
CDR3nt: TGTGCCAGCAGTCTAGAGGACAGACCTGAGCAGTTCTTC

j_gene: TRBJ1-1
abundance: .
d_gene: .
v_gene: TRBV9
CDR3aa: CASSFHFGNTEAFF
CDR3nt: TGTGCCAGCAGCTTTCACTTCGGGAACACTGAAGCTTTCTTT

j_gene: TRBJ2-1
abundance: .
d_gene: TRBD2
v_gene: TRBV24-1
CDR3aa: CATSDPSGGAHNEQFF
CDR3nt: TGTGCCACCAGTGATCCGAGCGGGGGGGCCCACAATGAGCAGTTCTTC

j_gene: TRBJ1-2
abundance: few
d_gene: .
v_gene: TRBV12-3/TRBV12-4
CDR3aa: CASSLRPLAGYTF
CDR3nt: TGTGCCAGCAGTTTAAGACCCTTAGCGGGCTACACCTTC

j_gene: TRBJ2-7
abundance: .
d_gene: TRBD1
v_gene: TRBV11-2
CDR3aa: CASSDRQGAVYEQYF
CDR3nt: TGTGCCAGCAGCGACCGACAGGGGGCAGTTTACGAGCAGTACTTC

j_gene: TRBJ2-7
abundance: .
d_gene: TRBD2
v_gene: TRBV2
CDR3aa: CASNSQGGGDEQYF
CDR3nt: TGTGCCAGCAACTCTCAGGGTGGGGGGGACGAGCAGTACTTC

j_gene: TRBJ1-5
abundance: .
d_gene: .
v_gene: TRBV6-5
CDR3aa: CASSYFGDQPQHF
CDR3nt: TGTGCCAGCAGTTATTTCGGAGATCAGCCCCAGCATTTT

j_gene: TRBJ1-1
abundance: .
d_gene: TRBD1
v_gene: TRBV18
CDR3aa: CASSPPIQGPNTEAFF
CDR3nt: TGTGCCAGCTCACCACCAATACAGGGGCCGAACACTGAAGCTTTCTTT

j_gene: TRBJ1-1
abundance: .
d_gene: .
v_gene: TRBV6-2/TRBV6-3
CDR3aa: CASSLSIPNTEAFF
CDR3nt: TGTGCCAGCAGTTTGAGTATTCCGAACACTGAAGCTTTCTTT

j_gene: TRBJ1-5
abundance: .
d_gene: .
v_gene: TRBV2
CDR3aa: CASSDLGTPNQPQHF
CDR3nt: TGTGCCAGCAGTGACTTAGGGACACCTAATCAGCCCCAGCATTTT

j_gene: TRBJ1-3
abundance: .
d_gene: .
v_gene: TRBV7-2
CDR3aa: CASSLFAASSGNTIYF
CDR3nt: TGTGCCAGCAGCTTATTTGCGGCGAGCTCTGGAAACACCATATATTTT

j_gene: TRBJ2-7
abundance: .
d_gene: .
v_gene: TRBV28
CDR3aa: CASSLIGRGEFNYEQYF
CDR3nt: TGTGCCAGCAGTTTAATCGGCAGGGGCGAATTTAACTACGAGCAGTACTTC

j_gene: TRBJ1-3
abundance: .
d_gene: .
v_gene: TRBV7-2
CDR3aa: CASSWGGISGNTIYF
CDR3nt: TGTGCCAGCAGCTGGGGCGGTATCTCTGGAAACACCATATATTTT

j_gene: TRBJ1-5
abundance: .
d_gene: .
v_gene: TRBV6-6
CDR3aa: CASTPTDGRNQPQHF
CDR3nt: TGTGCCAGCACCCCGACCGACGGACGCAATCAGCCCCAGCATTTT

j_gene: TRBJ2-1
abundance: .
d_gene: TRBD1
v_gene: TRBV5-6
CDR3aa: CASSTGTGTYNEQFF
CDR3nt: TGTGCCAGCAGCACCGGGACAGGGACCTACAATGAGCAGTTCTTC

j_gene: TRBJ2-3
abundance: .
d_gene: TRBD1
v_gene: TRBV28
CDR3aa: CASSLVQGAGTQYF
CDR3nt: TGTGCCAGCAGTTTAGTACAGGGGGCTGGTACGCAGTATTTT

j_gene: TRBJ1-5
abundance: once
d_gene: .
v_gene: TRBV5-8
CDR3aa: CASSFNGNQPQHF
CDR3nt: TGTGCCAGCAGCTTCAACGGAAATCAGCCCCAGCATTTT

j_gene: TRBJ1-2
abundance: .
d_gene: .
v_gene: TRBV3-1/TRBV3-2
CDR3aa: CASSGTGYDGYTF
CDR3nt: TGTGCCAGCAGCGGCACAGGGTATGATGGCTACACCTTC

j_gene: TRBJ2-1
abundance: once
d_gene: .
v_gene: TRBV11-3
CDR3aa: CASSLDALGATSVF
CDR3nt: TGTGCCAGCAGCTTAGATGCCCTCGGGGCCACCTCGGTCTTC

j_gene: TRBJ1-4
abundance: .
d_gene: TRBD1
v_gene: TRBV18
CDR3aa: CASSQRTGLEKLFF
CDR3nt: TGTGCCAGCTCACAACGGACAGGGCTTGAAAAACTGTTTTTT

j_gene: TRBJ1-5
abundance: .
d_gene: .
v_gene: TRBV29-1
CDR3aa: CSVADFLNQPQHF
CDR3nt: TGCAGCGTCGCCGATTTCCTTAATCAGCCCCAGCATTTT

j_gene: TRBJ1-5
abundance: many
d_gene: .
v_gene: TRBV6-1
CDR3aa: CASSEVGGRQPQHF
CDR3nt: TGTGCCAGCAGTGAAGTGGGAGGCCGTCAGCCCCAGCATTTT

j_gene: TRBJ2-1
abundance: .
d_gene: TRBD1
v_gene: TRBV6-5
CDR3aa: CASSRGQVNEQFF
CDR3nt: TGTGCCAGCAGTCGCGGACAGGTCAATGAGCAGTTCTTC

j_gene: TRBJ2-7
abundance: .
d_gene: TRBD2
v_gene: TRBV6-2/TRBV6-3
CDR3aa: CASSPLAGASYEQYF
CDR3nt: TGTGCCAGCAGTCCACTAGCGGGGGCCTCCTACGAGCAGTACTTC

j_gene: TRBJ2-7
abundance: .
d_gene: .
v_gene: TRBV6-5
CDR3aa: CASSYGAGAPYEQYF
CDR3nt: TGTGCCAGCAGTTACGGGGCAGGGGCACCCTACGAGCAGTACTTC

j_gene: TRBJ1-2
abundance: .
d_gene: .
v_gene: TRBV11-2
CDR3aa: CASSLDTGSYYGYTF
CDR3nt: TGTGCCAGCAGCTTAGATACCGGATCCTACTATGGCTACACCTTC

j_gene: TRBJ2-7
abundance: .
d_gene: .
v_gene: TRBV30
CDR3aa: CAWSDRGLLRYEQYF
CDR3nt: TGTGCCTGGAGCGATCGGGGGTTACTAAGGTACGAGCAGTACTTC

j_gene: TRBJ2-7
abundance: .
d_gene: TRBD1
v_gene: TRBV6-5
CDR3aa: CASSYSGTGDYEQYF
CDR3nt: TGTGCCAGCAGTTACTCAGGGACAGGGGACTACGAGCAGTACTTC

j_gene: TRBJ1-4
abundance: .
d_gene: .
v_gene: TRBV9
CDR3aa: CASSTSGGLHEKLFF
CDR3nt: TGTGCCAGCAGCACCAGCGGGGGGCTTCACGAAAAACTGTTTTTT

j_gene: TRBJ1-1
abundance: .
d_gene: .
v_gene: TRBV3-1/TRBV3-2
CDR3aa: CASSRRGVDSEAFF
CDR3nt: TGTGCCAGCAGCCGTAGAGGGGTAGACTCTGAAGCTTTCTTT

j_gene: TRBJ2-5
abundance: .
d_gene: .
v_gene: TRBV5-4
CDR3aa: CASSLGAETQYF
CDR3nt: TGTGCCAGCAGCTTAGGTGCGGAGACCCAGTACTTC

j_gene: TRBJ2-7
abundance: .
d_gene: .
v_gene: TRBV3-1/TRBV3-2
CDR3aa: CASSQAGNEQYF
CDR3nt: TGTGCCAGCAGCCAAGCGGGGAACGAGCAGTACTTC

j_gene: TRBJ2-2
abundance: once
d_gene: TRBD2
v_gene: TRBV5-5
CDR3aa: CASSHTGLAGLNTGELFF
CDR3nt: TGTGCCAGCAGTCATACGGGACTAGCGGGGTTGAACACCGGGGAGCTGTTTTTT

j_gene: TRBJ1-5
abundance: .
d_gene: TRBD1
v_gene: TRBV5-6
CDR3aa: CASSLRVIGTGINQPQHF
CDR3nt: TGTGCCAGCAGCTTGCGCGTAATCGGGACAGGGATAAATCAGCCCCAGCATTTT

j_gene: TRBJ2-7
abundance: .
d_gene: .
v_gene: TRBV3-1/TRBV3-2
CDR3aa: CASSQVVGLIEQYF
CDR3nt: TGTGCCAGCAGCCAAGTTGTGGGGTTGATCGAGCAGTACTTC

j_gene: TRBJ1-3
abundance: .
d_gene: .
v_gene: TRBV7-2
CDR3aa: CASSLAGFLTGNTIYF
CDR3nt: TGTGCCAGCAGCTTAGCAGGGTTTCTTACCGGAAACACCATATATTTT